These 6 T cell receptor beta chains were all obtained from the same sample, sequenced in a study of blood T cell repertoires in COVID-19. Using immunoSEQ multiplex PCR, the repertoire was profiled, and TCRdb retains in-frame clones only, with some absent. The table has over 110,000 clones, 65% to 85% seen once. The sequencing sample was made of peripheral blood. These receptors originate from a woman aged 55-69 years with acute or convalescent COVID-19.

This chain's CDR3 is CASSVGTGALSGNTIYF. CDR3 nucleotide sequence: TGTGCCAGCAGCGTAGGGACAGGAGCCCTCTCTGGAAACACCATATATTTT. The genes are TRBV9 and TRBJ1-3; 7 positions match TRBD1. J gave up 0 bases and V 0 bases, and 6 bases lay outside the gene matches. The CDR3 sequence is 17 residues long. Germline V gives CDR1 SGDLS, CDR2 YYNGEE.

This clone showed up just a few times. V gene TRBV7-8 combines with J gene TRBJ2-2; TRBD1 matches 10 bases. With 5 bases clipped from V and 2 bases from J, the junction kept 5 bases outside the gene matches. Per the germline V gene, CDR1 is SGHVS and CDR2 is FQNEAQ. The CDR3 sequence is 16 residues long. Here the CDR3 DNA reads TGTGCCAGCAGCCTGACAGGGGGCCTTAACACCGGGGAGCTGTTTTTT. This codes for CASSLTGGLNTGELFF.

The chain employs TRBV12-3 or TRBV12-4 and TRBJ2-5; D not certain. V lost 1 base and J lost 4, with 4 bases in between. The CDR3 contains 12 residues. The DNA for the CDR3 is TGTGCCAGCAGTTTAGATAGAGAGACCCAGTACTTC. This gives the protein CASSLDRETQYF.

This clone was detected only a few times. The chain has TRBV4-1 and TRBJ1-6; 7 bases map to TRBD1. The CDR3 contains 14 residues. Germline V lookup: CDR1 MGHRA, CDR2 YSYEKL. With V trimmed by 4 bases and J by 7 bases, 4 bases remained unmatched. The CDR3 nucleotides read TGCGCCAGCAGCCCAACAGGGGAGAATTCACCCCTCCACTTT. Translated, it gives CASSPTGENSPLHF.

In its sample, this clone was seen a few times. The V and J genes are TRBV7-9 and TRBJ1-6; the D gene is possibly TRBD1 (6 bases). Germline V gene lookup returns CDR1 SEHNR and CDR2 FQNEAQ (reference sequence). The CDR3 is 17 residues long. V lost 5 bases to trimming and J lost 5 bases, with 19 bases between them. The CDR3 DNA reads TGTGCCAGCAGCACCCGGACAGACGTCGGGAATAATTCACCCCTCCACTTT. It is translated as CASSTRTDVGNNSPLHF.

The V gene is TRBV11-2, the J gene TRBJ2-1; possible D gene TRBD1, 5 bases. There are 13 residues in the CDR3. Germline V gene lookup returns CDR1 SGHAT and CDR2 FQNNGV. V gave up 3 bases and J gave up 4 bases, with 7 bases separating them. CDR3 nucleotide sequence: TGTGCCAGCAGCTTGACAGAGTACAATGAGCAGTTCTTC. Translating it yields CASSLTEYNEQFF.